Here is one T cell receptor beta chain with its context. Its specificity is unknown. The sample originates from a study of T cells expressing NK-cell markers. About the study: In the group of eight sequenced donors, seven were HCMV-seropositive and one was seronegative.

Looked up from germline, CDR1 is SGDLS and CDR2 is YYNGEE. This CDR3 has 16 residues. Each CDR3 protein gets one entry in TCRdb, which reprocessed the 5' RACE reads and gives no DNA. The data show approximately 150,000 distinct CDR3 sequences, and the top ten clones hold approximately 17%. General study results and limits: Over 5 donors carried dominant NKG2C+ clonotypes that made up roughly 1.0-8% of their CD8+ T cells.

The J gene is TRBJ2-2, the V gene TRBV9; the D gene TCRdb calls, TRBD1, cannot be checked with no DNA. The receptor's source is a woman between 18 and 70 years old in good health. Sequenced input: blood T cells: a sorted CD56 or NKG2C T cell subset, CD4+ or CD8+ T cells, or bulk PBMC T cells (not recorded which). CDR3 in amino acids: CASSLAGTLNTGELFF.